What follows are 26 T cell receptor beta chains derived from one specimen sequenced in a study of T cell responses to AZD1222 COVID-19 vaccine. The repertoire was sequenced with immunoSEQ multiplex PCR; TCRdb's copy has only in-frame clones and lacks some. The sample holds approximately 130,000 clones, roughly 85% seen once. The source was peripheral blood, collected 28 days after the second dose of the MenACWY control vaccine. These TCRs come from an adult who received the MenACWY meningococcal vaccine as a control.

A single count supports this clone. The CDR3 DNA reads as TGTGCCAGCAGCTACCAGCCGAACACTGAAGCTTTCTTT. Amino acids: CASSYQPNTEAFF. The J gene is TRBJ1-1, the V gene TRBV7-3; D is undetermined. CDR3 length equals 13 residues. The germline V gene encodes CDR1 SGHTA and CDR2 FQGTGA. V lost 4 bases, J lost 1 base, and 7 bases lay in between.

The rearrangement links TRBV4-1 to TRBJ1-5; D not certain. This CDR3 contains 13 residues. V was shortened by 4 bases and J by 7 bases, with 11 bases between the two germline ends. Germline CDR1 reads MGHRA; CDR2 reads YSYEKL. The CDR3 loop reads CASSPTSYQPQHF. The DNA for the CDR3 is TGCGCCAGCAGCCCCACTTCCTACCAGCCCCAGCATTTT.

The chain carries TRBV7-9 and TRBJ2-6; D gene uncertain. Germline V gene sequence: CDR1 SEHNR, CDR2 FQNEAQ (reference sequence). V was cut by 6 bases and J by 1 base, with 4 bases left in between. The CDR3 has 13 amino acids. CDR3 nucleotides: TGTGCCAGCAGGGCATCTGGGGCCAACGTCCTGACTTTC. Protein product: CASRASGANVLTF. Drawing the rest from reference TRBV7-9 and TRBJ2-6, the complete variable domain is DTGVSQNPRHKITKRGQNVTFRCDPISEHNRLYWYRQTLGQGPEFLTYFQNEAQLEKSRLLSDRFSAERPKGSFSTLEIQRTEQGDSAMYLCASRASGANVLTFGAGSRLTVL.

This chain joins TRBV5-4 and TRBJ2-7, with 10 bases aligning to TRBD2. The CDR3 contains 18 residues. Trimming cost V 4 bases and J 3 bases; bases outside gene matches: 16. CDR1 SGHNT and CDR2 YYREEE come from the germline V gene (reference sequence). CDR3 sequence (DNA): TGTGCCAGCAGCCCCGTAGGGTCTAGCGGGGGAGTGGGCTACGAGCAGTACGTC. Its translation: CASSPVGSSGGVGYEQYV.

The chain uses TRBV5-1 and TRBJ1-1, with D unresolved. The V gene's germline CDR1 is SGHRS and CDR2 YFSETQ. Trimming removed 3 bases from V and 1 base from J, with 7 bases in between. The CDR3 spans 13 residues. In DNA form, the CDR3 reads TGCGCCAGCAGCTATGACCCGAACACTGAAGCTTTCTTT. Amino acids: CASSYDPNTEAFF.

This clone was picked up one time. In DNA, the CDR3 is TGTGCCAGCAGTTTATCCGACCAGCCCCAGCATTTT. Protein sequence: CASSLSDQPQHF. This chain uses TRBV28 with TRBJ1-5, with unresolved D. Germline-derived CDR1 and CDR2 are MDHEN and SYDVKM. The V and J ends lost 1 base and 7 bases respectively, with 5 bases between them. This CDR3 comprises 12 residues.

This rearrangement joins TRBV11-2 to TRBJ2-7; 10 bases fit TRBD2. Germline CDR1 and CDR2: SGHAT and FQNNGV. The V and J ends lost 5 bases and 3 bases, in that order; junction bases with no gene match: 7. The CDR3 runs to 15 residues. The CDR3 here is CASSRALAGHYEQYF. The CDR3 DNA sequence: TGTGCCAGCAGCCGCGCACTAGCGGGGCACTACGAGCAGTACTTC.

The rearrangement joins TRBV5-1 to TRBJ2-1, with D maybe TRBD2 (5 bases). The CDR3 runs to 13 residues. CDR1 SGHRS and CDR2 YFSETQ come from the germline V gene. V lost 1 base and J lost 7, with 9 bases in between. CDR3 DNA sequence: TGCGCCAGCAGCTTGCTATCGGGGAATGAGCAGTTCTTC. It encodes CASSLLSGNEQFF.

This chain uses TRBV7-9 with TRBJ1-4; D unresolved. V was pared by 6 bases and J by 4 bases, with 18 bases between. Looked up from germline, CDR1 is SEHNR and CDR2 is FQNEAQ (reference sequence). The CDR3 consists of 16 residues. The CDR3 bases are TGTGCCAGCAGTCGTCATTCGGATTTGGGTAATGAAAAACTGTTTTTT. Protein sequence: CASSRHSDLGNEKLFF.

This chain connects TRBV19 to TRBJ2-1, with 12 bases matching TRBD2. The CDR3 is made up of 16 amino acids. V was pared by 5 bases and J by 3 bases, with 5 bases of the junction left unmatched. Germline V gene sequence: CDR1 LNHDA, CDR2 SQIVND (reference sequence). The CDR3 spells CASSLGLAGRYNEQFF. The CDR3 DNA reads TGTGCCAGTAGTCTGGGACTAGCGGGTCGCTACAATGAGCAGTTCTTC.

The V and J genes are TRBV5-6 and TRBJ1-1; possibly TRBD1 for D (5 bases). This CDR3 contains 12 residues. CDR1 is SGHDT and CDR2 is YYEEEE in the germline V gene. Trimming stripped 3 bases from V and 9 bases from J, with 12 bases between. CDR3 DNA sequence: TGTGCCAGCAGCTCCCGGGACGTTAAAGCTTTCTTT. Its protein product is CASSSRDVKAFF.

The CDR3 spells CATSTVIIGRTNTGELFF. Written as DNA, the CDR3 is TGTGCCACCAGCACCGTAATCATCGGACGAACGAACACCGGGGAGCTGTTTTTT. V usage is TRBV15 and J usage is TRBJ2-2; D ambiguous. V lost 4 bases to trimming and J lost 0 bases, with 18 bases between them. The CDR3 loop spans 18 amino acids. CDR1 LNHNV and CDR2 YYDKDF come from the germline V gene (reference sequence).

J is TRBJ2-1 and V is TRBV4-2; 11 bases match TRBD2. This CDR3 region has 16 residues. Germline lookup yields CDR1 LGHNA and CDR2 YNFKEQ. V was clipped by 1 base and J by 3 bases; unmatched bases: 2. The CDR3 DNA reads TGTGCCAGCAGCCAAGGACTAGCGGGGATCTACAATGAGCAGTTCTTC. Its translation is CASSQGLAGIYNEQFF.

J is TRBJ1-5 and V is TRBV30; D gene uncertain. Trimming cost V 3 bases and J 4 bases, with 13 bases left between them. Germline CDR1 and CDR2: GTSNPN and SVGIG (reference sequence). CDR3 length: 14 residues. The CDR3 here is CAWSPGSENQPQHF. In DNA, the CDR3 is TGTGCCTGGAGCCCCGGGTCCGAAAATCAGCCCCAGCATTTT.

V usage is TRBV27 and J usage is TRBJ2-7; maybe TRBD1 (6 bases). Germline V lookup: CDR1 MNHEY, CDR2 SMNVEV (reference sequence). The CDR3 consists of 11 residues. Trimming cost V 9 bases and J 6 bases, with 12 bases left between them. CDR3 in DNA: TGTGCCAGTAAGAGAGGGGGCGAGCAGTACTTC. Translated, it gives CASKRGGEQYF.

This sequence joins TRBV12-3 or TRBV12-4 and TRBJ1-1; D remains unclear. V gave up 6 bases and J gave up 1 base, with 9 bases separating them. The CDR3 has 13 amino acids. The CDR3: CASSPLGNTEAFF. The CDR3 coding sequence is TGTGCCAGCAGCCCATTGGGGAACACTGAAGCTTTCTTT.

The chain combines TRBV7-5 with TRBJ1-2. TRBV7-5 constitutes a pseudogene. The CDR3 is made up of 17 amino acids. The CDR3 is CVRSFYSSGTVFIGYTF. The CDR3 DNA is TGTGTCAGAAGCTTCTACTCTAGCGGGACAGTTTTTATCGGCTACACCTTC.

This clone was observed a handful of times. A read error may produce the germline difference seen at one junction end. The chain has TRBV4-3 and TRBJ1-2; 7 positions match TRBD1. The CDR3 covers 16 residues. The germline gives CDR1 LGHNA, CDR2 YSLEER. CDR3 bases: TGCGCCAGCAGCAAGTCGGACAGGCTCTTGTACTACGGCTACACCTTC. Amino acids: CASSKSDRLLYYGYTF.

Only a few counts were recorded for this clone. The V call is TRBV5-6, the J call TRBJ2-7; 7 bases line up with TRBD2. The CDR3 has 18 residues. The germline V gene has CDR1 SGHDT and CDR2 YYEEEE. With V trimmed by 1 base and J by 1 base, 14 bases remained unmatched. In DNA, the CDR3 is TGTGCCAGCAGCTTGCGCAGATTGGAGAGGGAGGGGTCCTACGAGCAGTACTTC. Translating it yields CASSLRRLEREGSYEQYF.

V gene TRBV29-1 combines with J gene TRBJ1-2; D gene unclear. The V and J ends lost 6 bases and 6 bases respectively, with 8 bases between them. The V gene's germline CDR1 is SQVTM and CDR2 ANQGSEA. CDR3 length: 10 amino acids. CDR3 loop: CSVFLNGYTF. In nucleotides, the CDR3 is TGCAGCGTCTTTTTAAATGGCTACACCTTC.

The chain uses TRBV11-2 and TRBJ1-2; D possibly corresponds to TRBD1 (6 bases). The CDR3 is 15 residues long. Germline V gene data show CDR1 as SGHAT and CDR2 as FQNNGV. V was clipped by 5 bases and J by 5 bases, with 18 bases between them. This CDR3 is CASSPEGVPWYGYTF. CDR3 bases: TGTGCCAGCAGCCCGGAGGGGGTGCCTTGGTATGGCTACACCTTC.

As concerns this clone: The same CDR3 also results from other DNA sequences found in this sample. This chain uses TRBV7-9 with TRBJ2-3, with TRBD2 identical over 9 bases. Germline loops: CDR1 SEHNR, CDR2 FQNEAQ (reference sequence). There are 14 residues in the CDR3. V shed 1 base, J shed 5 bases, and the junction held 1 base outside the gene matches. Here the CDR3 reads CASSLGRGGDTQYF. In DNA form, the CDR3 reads TGTGCCAGCAGCTTAGGGCGGGGGGGAGATACGCAGTATTTT.

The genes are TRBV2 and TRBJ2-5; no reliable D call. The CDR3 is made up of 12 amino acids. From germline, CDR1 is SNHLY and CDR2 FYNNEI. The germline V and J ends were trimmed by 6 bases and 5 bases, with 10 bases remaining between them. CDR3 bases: TGTGCCAGCAGCCTAATTTTGGAGACCCAGTACTTC. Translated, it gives CASSLILETQYF.

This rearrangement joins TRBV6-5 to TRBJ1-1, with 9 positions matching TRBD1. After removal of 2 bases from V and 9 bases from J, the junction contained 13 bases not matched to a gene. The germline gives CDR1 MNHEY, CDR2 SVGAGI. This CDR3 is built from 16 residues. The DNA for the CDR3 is TGTGCCAGCAGTTACGGGACAGGGAGAGGGAATGGGCAAGCTTTCTTT. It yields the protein CASSYGTGRGNGQAFF.

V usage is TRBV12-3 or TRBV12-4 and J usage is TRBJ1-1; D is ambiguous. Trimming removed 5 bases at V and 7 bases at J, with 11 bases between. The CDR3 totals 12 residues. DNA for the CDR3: TGTGCCAGCAGTCTAAGCCTAATTGAAGCTTTCTTT. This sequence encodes CASSLSLIEAFF.

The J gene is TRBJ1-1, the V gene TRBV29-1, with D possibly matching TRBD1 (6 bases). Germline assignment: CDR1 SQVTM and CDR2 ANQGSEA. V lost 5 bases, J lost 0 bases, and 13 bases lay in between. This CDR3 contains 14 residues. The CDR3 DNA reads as TGCAGCGTTCGGGGGGCGACGGTGAACACTGAAGCTTTCTTT. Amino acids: CSVRGATVNTEAFF.